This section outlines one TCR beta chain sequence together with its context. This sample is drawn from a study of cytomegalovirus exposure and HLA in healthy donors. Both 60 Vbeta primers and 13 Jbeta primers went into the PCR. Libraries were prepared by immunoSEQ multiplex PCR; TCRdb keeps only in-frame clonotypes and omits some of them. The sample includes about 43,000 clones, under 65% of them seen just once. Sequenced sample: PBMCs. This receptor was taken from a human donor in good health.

CDR3 sequence: CASSQDLRADRVGGYTF. In nucleotides, the CDR3 is TGCGCCAGCAGCCAAGATTTAAGGGCGGACAGGGTCGGTGGCTACACCTTC. The chain combines TRBV4-3 with TRBJ1-2, with 8 bases matching TRBD1. The J segment lost 7 bases and the V segment lost 0 bases, leaving 13 bases of the junction unmatched. The CDR3 is 17 amino acids. Germline-derived CDR1 and CDR2 are LGHNA and YSLEER.